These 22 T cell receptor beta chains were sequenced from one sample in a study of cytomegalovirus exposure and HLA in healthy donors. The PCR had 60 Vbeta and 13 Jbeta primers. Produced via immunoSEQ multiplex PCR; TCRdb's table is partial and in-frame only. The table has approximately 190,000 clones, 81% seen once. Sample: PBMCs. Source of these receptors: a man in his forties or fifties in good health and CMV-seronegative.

This CDR3 is CSATRTFTF. The CDR3 coding sequence is TGCAGTGCTACCCGGACATTCACCTTC. The chain employs TRBV20-1 and TRBJ1-2, with a possible D match to TRBD1 (5 bases). Germline V gives CDR1 DFQATT, CDR2 SNEGSKA (reference sequence). With 4 bases removed from V and 13 bases from J, the gap between germline ends came to 10 bases. The CDR3 has 9 residues.

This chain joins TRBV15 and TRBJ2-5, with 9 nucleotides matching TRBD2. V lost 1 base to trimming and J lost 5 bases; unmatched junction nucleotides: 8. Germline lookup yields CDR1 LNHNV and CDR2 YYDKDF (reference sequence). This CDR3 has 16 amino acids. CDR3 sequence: CATSRAGGGGDETQYF. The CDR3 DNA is TGTGCCACCAGCAGAGCGGGAGGCGGGGGGGACGAGACCCAGTACTTC.

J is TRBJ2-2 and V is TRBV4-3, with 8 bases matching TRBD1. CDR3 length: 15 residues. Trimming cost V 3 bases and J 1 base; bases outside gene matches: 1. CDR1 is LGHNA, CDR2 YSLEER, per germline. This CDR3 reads CASSQGTGNTGELFF. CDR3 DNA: TGCGCCAGCAGCCAGGGGACAGGGAACACCGGGGAGCTGTTTTTT.

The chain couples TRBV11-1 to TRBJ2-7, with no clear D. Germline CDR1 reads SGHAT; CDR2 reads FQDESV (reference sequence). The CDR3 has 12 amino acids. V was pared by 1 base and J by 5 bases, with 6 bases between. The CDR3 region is CASSLDKHEQYF. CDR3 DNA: TGTGCCAGCAGCTTAGACAAACACGAGCAGTACTTC. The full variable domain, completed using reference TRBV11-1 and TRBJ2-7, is EAEVAQSPRYKITEKSQAVAFWCDPISGHATLYWYRQILGQGPELLVQFQDESVVDDSQLPKDRFSAERLKGVDSTLKIQPAELGDSAMYLCASSLDKHEQYFGPGTRLTVT.

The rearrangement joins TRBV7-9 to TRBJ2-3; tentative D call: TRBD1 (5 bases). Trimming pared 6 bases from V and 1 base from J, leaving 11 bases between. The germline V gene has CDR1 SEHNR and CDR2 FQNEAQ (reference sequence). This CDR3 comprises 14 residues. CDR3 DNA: TGTGCCAGCAGTCGACAGCTTCGCACAGATACGCAGTATTTT. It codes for CASSRQLRTDTQYF.

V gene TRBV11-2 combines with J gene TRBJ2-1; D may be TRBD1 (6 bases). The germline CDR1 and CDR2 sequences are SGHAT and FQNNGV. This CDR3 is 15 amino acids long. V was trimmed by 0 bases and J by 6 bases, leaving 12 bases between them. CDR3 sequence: CASSLDPADSNEQFF. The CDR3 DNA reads TGTGCCAGCAGCTTAGACCCCGCGGACAGCAATGAGCAGTTCTTC.

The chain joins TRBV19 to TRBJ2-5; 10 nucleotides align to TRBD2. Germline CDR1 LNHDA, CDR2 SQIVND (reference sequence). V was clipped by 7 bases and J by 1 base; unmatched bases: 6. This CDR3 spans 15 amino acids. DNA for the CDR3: TGTGCCAGTACCGTAGCGGGGGGTTTCCAAGAGACCCAGTACTTC. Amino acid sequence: CASTVAGGFQETQYF.

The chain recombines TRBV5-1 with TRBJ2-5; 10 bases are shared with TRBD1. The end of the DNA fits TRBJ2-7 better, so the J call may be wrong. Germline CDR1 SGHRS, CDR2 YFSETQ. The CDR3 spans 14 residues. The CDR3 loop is CASSYDRGRNEQYF. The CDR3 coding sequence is TGCGCCAGCAGCTACGACAGGGGGCGTAACGAGCAGTACTTC.

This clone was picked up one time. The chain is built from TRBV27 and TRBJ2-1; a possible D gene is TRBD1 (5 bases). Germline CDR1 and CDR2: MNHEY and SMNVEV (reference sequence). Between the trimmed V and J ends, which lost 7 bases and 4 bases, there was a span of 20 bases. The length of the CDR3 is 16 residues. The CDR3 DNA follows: TGTGCCAGCACCTTTTTCCCGACAGACCCTTACAATGAGCAGTTCTTC. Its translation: CASTFFPTDPYNEQFF.

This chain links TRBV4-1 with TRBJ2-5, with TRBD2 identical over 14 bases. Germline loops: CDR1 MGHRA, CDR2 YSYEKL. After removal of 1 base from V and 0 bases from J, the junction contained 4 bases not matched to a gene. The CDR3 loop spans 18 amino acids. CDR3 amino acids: CASSQGRLAGGDQETQYF. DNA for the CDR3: TGCGCCAGCAGCCAAGGACGACTAGCGGGGGGGGACCAAGAGACCCAGTACTTC.

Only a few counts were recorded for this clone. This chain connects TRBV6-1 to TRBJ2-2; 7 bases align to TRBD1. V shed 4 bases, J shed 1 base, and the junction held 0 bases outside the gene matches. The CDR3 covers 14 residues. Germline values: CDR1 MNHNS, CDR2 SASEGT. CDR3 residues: CASSGTGNTGELFF. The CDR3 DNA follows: TGTGCCAGCAGTGGGACAGGGAACACCGGGGAGCTGTTTTTT.

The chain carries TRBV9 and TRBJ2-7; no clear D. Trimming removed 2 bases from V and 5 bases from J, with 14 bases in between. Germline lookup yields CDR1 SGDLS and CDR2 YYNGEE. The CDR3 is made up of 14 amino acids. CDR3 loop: CASSVSSGQHEQYF. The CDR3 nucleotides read TGTGCCAGCAGCGTCTCGTCAGGCCAACACGAGCAGTACTTC.

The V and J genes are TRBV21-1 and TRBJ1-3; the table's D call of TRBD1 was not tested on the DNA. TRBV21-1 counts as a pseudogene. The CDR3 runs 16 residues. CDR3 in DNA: TGTGCCAGCAGCCCCAAAATCGGACAAAAACGAAACACCATATATTTT. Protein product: CASSPKIGQKRNTIYF.

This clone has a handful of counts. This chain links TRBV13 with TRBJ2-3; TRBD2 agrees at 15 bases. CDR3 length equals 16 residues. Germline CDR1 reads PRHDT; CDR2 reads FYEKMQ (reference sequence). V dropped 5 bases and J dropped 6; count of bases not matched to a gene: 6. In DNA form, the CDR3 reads TGTGCCAGCAGCCCCCGGACTAGCGGGGGGGCGGATACGCAGTATTTT. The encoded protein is CASSPRTSGGADTQYF. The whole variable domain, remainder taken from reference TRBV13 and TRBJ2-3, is AAGVIQSPRHLIKEKRETATLKCYPIPRHDTVYWYQQGPGQDPQFLISFYEKMQSDKGSIPDRFSAQQFSDYHSELNMSSLELGDSALYFCASSPRTSGGADTQYFGPGTRLTVL.

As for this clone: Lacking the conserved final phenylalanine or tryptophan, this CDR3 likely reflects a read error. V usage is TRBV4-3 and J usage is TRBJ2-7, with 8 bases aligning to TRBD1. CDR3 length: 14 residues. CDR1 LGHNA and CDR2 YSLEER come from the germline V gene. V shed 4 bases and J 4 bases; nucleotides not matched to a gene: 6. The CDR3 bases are TGCGCCAGCAGCCCCGGGACAGGCGCTTACGAGCAGTACCTC. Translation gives CASSPGTGAYEQYL.

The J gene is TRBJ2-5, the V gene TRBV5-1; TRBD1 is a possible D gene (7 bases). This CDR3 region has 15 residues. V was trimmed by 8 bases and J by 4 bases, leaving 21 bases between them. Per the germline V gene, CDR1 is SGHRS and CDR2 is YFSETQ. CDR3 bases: TGCGCCAGTCAGGACAGGCCTAGCGATGGAGAGACCCAGTACTTC. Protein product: CASQDRPSDGETQYF. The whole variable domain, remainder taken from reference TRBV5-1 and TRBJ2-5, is KAGVTQTPRYLIKTRGQQVTLSCSPISGHRSVSWYQQTPGQGLQFLFEYFSETQRNKGNFPGRFSGRQFSNSRSEMNVSTLELGDSALYLCASQDRPSDGETQYFGPGTRLLVL.

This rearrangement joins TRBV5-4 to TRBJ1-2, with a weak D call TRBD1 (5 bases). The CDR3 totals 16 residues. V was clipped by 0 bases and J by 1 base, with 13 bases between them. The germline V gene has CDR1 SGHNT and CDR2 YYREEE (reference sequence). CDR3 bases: TGTGCCAGCAGCTTGGGCCCGACAGTAATTAACTATGGCTACACCTTC. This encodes CASSLGPTVINYGYTF. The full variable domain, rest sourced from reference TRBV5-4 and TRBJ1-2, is ETGVTQSPTHLIKTRGQQVTLRCSSQSGHNTVSWYQQALGQGPQFIFQYYREEENGRGNFPPRFSGLQFPNYSSELNVNALELDDSALYLCASSLGPTVINYGYTFGSGTRLTVV.

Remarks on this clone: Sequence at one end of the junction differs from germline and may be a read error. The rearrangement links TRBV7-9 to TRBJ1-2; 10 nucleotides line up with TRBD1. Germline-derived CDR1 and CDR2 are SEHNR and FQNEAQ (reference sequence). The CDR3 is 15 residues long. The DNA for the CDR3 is TGTTCCAGCAGCTTAGCGGGACAGGGGAGCTATGGCTACACCTTC. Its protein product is CSSSLAGQGSYGYTF.

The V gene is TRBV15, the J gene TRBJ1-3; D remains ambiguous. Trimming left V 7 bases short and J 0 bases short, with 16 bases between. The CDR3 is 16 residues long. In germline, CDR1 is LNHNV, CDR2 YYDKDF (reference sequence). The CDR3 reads CATTYDSYSSGNTIYF. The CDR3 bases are TGTGCCACCACTTACGATTCCTACAGCTCTGGAAACACCATATATTTT.

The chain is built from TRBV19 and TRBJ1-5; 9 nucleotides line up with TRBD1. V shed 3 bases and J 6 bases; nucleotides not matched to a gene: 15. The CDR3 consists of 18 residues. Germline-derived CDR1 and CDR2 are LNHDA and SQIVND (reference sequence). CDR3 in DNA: TGTGCCAGTAGTATTCCTCCCTGGGACAGGGATTCTGGTCAGCCCCAGCATTTT. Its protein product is CASSIPPWDRDSGQPQHF.

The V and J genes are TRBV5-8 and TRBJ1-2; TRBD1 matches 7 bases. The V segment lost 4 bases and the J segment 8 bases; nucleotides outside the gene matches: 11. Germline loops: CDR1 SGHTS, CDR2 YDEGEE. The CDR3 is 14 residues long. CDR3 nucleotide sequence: TGTGCCAGCAGCATAAGACAGGGACAAAGAGGCTACACCTTC. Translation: CASSIRQGQRGYTF. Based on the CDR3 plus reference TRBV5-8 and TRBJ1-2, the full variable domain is EAGVTQSPTHLIKTRGQQATLRCSPISGHTSVYWYQQALGLGLQFLLWYDEGEERNRGNFPPRFSGRQFPNYSSELNVNALELEDSALYLCASSIRQGQRGYTFGSGTRLTVV.

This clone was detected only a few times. The CDR3 nucleotides are TGTGCCAGCAGTGGTCCCGGGACAGGGTTTAATGAAAAACTGTTTTTT. It encodes CASSGPGTGFNEKLFF. The chain has TRBV6-1 and TRBJ1-4, with TRBD1 matching over 9 bases. This CDR3 has 16 amino acids. V lost 4 bases, J lost 4 bases, and 7 bases stayed unmatched. Germline V gene lookup returns CDR1 MNHNS and CDR2 SASEGT.